Listed below are T cell receptor beta chains from one sample, sequenced in a study of cytomegalovirus exposure and HLA in healthy donors. Libraries were prepared by immunoSEQ multiplex PCR; TCRdb keeps only in-frame clonotypes and omits some of them. In total, the table holds about 140,000 clones. Sequencing was performed on PBMCs. The receptors were sampled from a woman between 18 and 29 years old in good health and CMV-seronegative. Each CDR3 is given with its conserved first and last residue. Fields, in order: J gene, CDR3 length, D gene, V gene, CDR3 protein, CDR3 DNA. A D gene is named only where the DNA matches it firmly.

j_gene: TRBJ2-1
len: 13
d_gene: TRBD2
v_gene: TRBV10-1
CDR3aa: CASSVGGSDEQFF
CDR3nt: TGCGCCAGCAGTGTCGGCGGGAGCGATGAGCAGTTCTTC

j_gene: TRBJ1-2
len: 12
d_gene: TRBD1
v_gene: TRBV29-1
CDR3aa: CSVEDSGGGYTF
CDR3nt: TGCAGCGTTGAAGATTCAGGGGGAGGCTACACCTTC

j_gene: TRBJ1-1
len: 13
d_gene: .
v_gene: TRBV11-3
CDR3aa: CASSRAGGTEAFF
CDR3nt: TGTGCCAGCAGCCGAGCGGGGGGCACTGAAGCTTTCTTT

j_gene: TRBJ2-6
len: 15
d_gene: .
v_gene: TRBV5-1
CDR3aa: CASSPGDSGANVLTF
CDR3nt: TGCGCCAGCAGCCCGGGGGACTCTGGGGCCAACGTCCTGACTTTC

j_gene: TRBJ1-2
len: 14
d_gene: TRBD1
v_gene: TRBV2
CDR3aa: CASSEVGDRGGYTF
CDR3nt: TGTGCCAGCAGTGAAGTCGGGGACAGGGGAGGCTACACCTTC

j_gene: TRBJ2-3
len: 18
d_gene: TRBD2
v_gene: TRBV15
CDR3aa: CATSSLAGSPSSTDTQYF
CDR3nt: TGTGCCACCAGCAGCCTAGCGGGATCCCCCTCGAGCACAGATACGCAGTATTTT

j_gene: TRBJ2-1
len: 12
d_gene: .
v_gene: TRBV6-1
CDR3aa: CASSEVRDEQFF
CDR3nt: TGTGCCAGCAGTGAAGTCAGGGATGAGCAGTTCTTC

j_gene: TRBJ1-2
len: 13
d_gene: .
v_gene: TRBV21-1
CDR3aa: CASSLDRFYGYTF
CDR3nt: TGTGCCAGCAGCTTGGACAGATTCTATGGCTACACCTTC

j_gene: TRBJ2-6
len: 16
d_gene: .
v_gene: TRBV6-5
CDR3aa: CASSYSWASGANVLTF
CDR3nt: TGTGCCAGCAGTTACTCGTGGGCATCTGGGGCCAACGTCCTGACTTTC

j_gene: TRBJ2-3
len: 14
d_gene: .
v_gene: TRBV4-3
CDR3aa: CASSQDSGTDTQYF
CDR3nt: TGCGCCAGCAGCCAAGATTCGGGCACAGATACGCAGTATTTT

j_gene: TRBJ2-5
len: 13
d_gene: TRBD1
v_gene: TRBV9
CDR3aa: CASSEGQKETQYF
CDR3nt: TGTGCCAGCAGCGAGGGACAGAAAGAGACCCAGTACTTC

j_gene: TRBJ2-7
len: 15
d_gene: .
v_gene: TRBV29-1
CDR3aa: CSVEVGFAGLYEQYF
CDR3nt: TGCAGCGTTGAAGTCGGGTTCGCAGGGCTTTACGAGCAGTACTTC

j_gene: TRBJ1-1
len: 14
d_gene: TRBD1
v_gene: TRBV19
CDR3aa: CASRDDRGNTEAFF
CDR3nt: TGTGCCAGTAGAGACGACAGGGGGAACACTGAAGCTTTCTTT

j_gene: TRBJ2-3
len: 14
d_gene: TRBD2
v_gene: TRBV27
CDR3aa: CASILSGSTDTQYF
CDR3nt: TGTGCCAGCATCCTTAGCGGGAGCACAGATACGCAGTATTTT

j_gene: TRBJ2-1
len: 15
d_gene: TRBD2
v_gene: TRBV7-2
CDR3aa: CASSLKTSEYNEQFF
CDR3nt: TGTGCCAGCAGCTTAAAAACTAGCGAGTACAATGAGCAGTTCTTC

j_gene: TRBJ2-1
len: 16
d_gene: TRBD1
v_gene: TRBV27
CDR3aa: CASSPLGTGGYNEQFF
CDR3nt: TGTGCCAGCAGTCCCCTCGGGACAGGGGGCTACAATGAGCAGTTCTTC

j_gene: TRBJ2-5
len: 18
d_gene: TRBD2
v_gene: TRBV15
CDR3aa: CATSRDRGGASLAETQYF
CDR3nt: TGTGCCACCAGCAGAGATCGGGGGGGGGCTAGCTTGGCAGAGACCCAGTACTTC

j_gene: TRBJ2-5
len: 12
d_gene: .
v_gene: TRBV10-1
CDR3aa: CASSESTEAQYF
CDR3nt: TGCGCCAGCAGTGAGTCGACGGAGGCCCAGTACTTC

j_gene: TRBJ2-3
len: 15
d_gene: .
v_gene: TRBV11-3
CDR3aa: CASSLGGPSTDTQYF
CDR3nt: TGTGCCAGCAGCTTAGGGGGCCCTAGCACAGATACGCAGTATTTT

j_gene: TRBJ2-1
len: 15
d_gene: TRBD2
v_gene: TRBV5-4
CDR3aa: CASSPSGLANTEQFF
CDR3nt: TGTGCCAGCAGCCCATCGGGACTAGCTAACACTGAGCAGTTCTTC

j_gene: TRBJ2-1
len: 16
d_gene: TRBD2
v_gene: TRBV10-3
CDR3aa: CAISRILAGVPYEQFF
CDR3nt: TGTGCCATCAGTCGAATTCTAGCGGGAGTTCCGTATGAGCAGTTCTTC

j_gene: TRBJ2-5
len: 16
d_gene: TRBD1
v_gene: TRBV19
CDR3aa: CASRRVGQGFGETQYF
CDR3nt: TGTGCCAGTAGGCGAGTTGGACAGGGTTTTGGTGAGACCCAGTACTTC

j_gene: TRBJ1-4
len: 15
d_gene: TRBD1
v_gene: TRBV7-2
CDR3aa: CASSLGGTGNEKLFF
CDR3nt: TGTGCCAGCAGCTTAGGAGGGACAGGCAATGAAAAACTGTTTTTT

j_gene: TRBJ2-1
len: 17
d_gene: TRBD2
v_gene: TRBV9
CDR3aa: CASSVDPRAGGTNEQFF
CDR3nt: TGTGCCAGCAGCGTAGATCCTAGAGCGGGAGGGACAAATGAGCAGTTCTTC

j_gene: TRBJ2-7
len: 12
d_gene: .
v_gene: TRBV30
CDR3aa: CAWDTGFGEQYF
CDR3nt: TGTGCCTGGGATACAGGTTTTGGCGAGCAGTACTTC

j_gene: TRBJ1-2
len: 13
d_gene: .
v_gene: TRBV6-6
CDR3aa: CASSSPRDMDFTF
CDR3nt: TGTGCCAGCAGTTCCCCCCGGGACATGGACTTCACCTTC

j_gene: TRBJ1-1
len: 18
d_gene: .
v_gene: TRBV25-1
CDR3aa: CASSGGGEGWQTNTEAFF
CDR3nt: TGTGCCAGCAGTGGCGGGGGTGAAGGGTGGCAGACGAACACTGAAGCTTTCTTT

j_gene: TRBJ2-1
len: 11
d_gene: .
v_gene: TRBV7-9
CDR3aa: CASSPINEQFF
CDR3nt: TGTGCCAGCAGCCCAATCAATGAGCAGTTCTTC

j_gene: TRBJ2-6
len: 18
d_gene: .
v_gene: TRBV6-1
CDR3aa: CASSETPFWSSGANVLTF
CDR3nt: TGTGCCAGCAGTGAGACCCCGTTTTGGAGCTCTGGGGCCAACGTCCTGACTTTC

j_gene: TRBJ2-7
len: 15
d_gene: TRBD1
v_gene: TRBV18
CDR3aa: CASSPSGTGLNEQYF
CDR3nt: TGTGCCAGCTCTCCGTCCGGGACAGGGCTCAACGAGCAGTACTTC

j_gene: TRBJ2-2
len: 14
d_gene: TRBD2
v_gene: TRBV30
CDR3aa: CAWRLAGDTGELFF
CDR3nt: TGTGCCTGGAGACTAGCGGGAGACACCGGGGAGCTGTTTTTT

j_gene: TRBJ2-3
len: 15
d_gene: TRBD1
v_gene: TRBV6-5
CDR3aa: CASSYVGQGTDTQYF
CDR3nt: TGTGCCAGCAGTTATGTAGGACAGGGCACAGATACGCAGTATTTT